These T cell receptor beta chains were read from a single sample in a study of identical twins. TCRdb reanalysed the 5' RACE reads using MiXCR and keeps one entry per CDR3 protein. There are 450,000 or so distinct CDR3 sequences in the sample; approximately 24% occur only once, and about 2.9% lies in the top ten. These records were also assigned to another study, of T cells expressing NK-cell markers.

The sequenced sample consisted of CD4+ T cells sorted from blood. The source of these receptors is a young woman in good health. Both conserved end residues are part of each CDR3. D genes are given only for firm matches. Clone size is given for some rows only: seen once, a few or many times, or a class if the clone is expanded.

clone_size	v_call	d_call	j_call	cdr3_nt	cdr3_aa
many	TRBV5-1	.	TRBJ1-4	TGCGCCAGCAGCTTGGGGACGGACATACTAGCTAATGAAAAACTGTTTTTT	CASSLGTDILANEKLFF
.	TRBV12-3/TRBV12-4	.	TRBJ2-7	TGTGCCAGCAGTTACAAACTAGGGTACGAGCAGTACTTC	CASSYKLGYEQYF
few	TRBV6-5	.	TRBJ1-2	TGTGCCAGCAGCCAGACGGGATATGGCTACACCTTC	CASSQTGYGYTF
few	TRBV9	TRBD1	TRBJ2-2	TGTGCCAGCAGCCCCTTGGGGACAGGGGTGACCGGGGAGCTGTTTTTT	CASSPLGTGVTGELFF
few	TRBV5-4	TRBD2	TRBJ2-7	TGTGCCAGCAAAGTAGCGGGAGGGCACTACGAGCAGTACTTC	CASKVAGGHYEQYF
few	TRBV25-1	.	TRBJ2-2	TGTGCCAGCAGTGAATGGGCAAGGACCGGGGAGCTGTTTTTT	CASSEWARTGELFF
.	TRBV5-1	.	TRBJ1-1	TGCGCCAGCAGCTTGAATATCGGGGCCACTGAAGCTTTCTTT	CASSLNIGATEAFF
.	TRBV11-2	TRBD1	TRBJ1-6	TGTGCCAGCAGCTTAGGGACAGGCAACCCTCGCTCCTATAATTCACCCCTCCACTTT	CASSLGTGNPRSYNSPLHF
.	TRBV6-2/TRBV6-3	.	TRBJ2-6	TGTGCCAGCAGTTTACCCCCCTATAGGGGGGCCGGGGCCAACGTCCTGACTTTC	CASSLPPYRGAGANVLTF
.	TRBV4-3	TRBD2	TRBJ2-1	TGCGCCAGCAGCCTGATTAGCGGGGTCTCCTACAATGAGCAGTTCTTC	CASSLISGVSYNEQFF
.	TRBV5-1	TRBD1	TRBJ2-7	TGCGCCAGCAGCTTTTCAGGGGGCGTCTCCTACGAGCAGTACTTC	CASSFSGGVSYEQYF
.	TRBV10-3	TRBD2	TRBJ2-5	TGTGCCATCAAACCAGCGGGGGTCATCCAAGAGACCCAGTACTTC	CAIKPAGVIQETQYF
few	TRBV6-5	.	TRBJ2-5	TGTGCCAGCAGTTCTCTAGCGTCGGGGGAGACCCAGTACTTC	CASSSLASGETQYF
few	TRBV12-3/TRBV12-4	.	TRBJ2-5	TGTGCCAGCAGTCCCTTGACCCGGGAGACCCAGTACTTC	CASSPLTRETQYF
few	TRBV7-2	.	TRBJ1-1	TGTGCCAGCAGCTTAGCGCTCGATAAAGCTTTCTTT	CASSLALDKAFF
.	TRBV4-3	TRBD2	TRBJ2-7	TGCGCCAGCAGCCAAGAACTAGCGGGGGAGCAGTACTTC	CASSQELAGEQYF
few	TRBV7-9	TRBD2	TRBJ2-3	TGTGCCAGCAGCCCTGAAGCGGGAGGGCCAGATACGCAGTATTTT	CASSPEAGGPDTQYF
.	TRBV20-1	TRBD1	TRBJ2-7	TGCAGTGCTAGAAGTGGCCGGGACAGGGTTTCCGAGCAGTACTTC	CSARSGRDRVSEQYF
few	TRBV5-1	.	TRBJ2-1	TGCGCCAGCAGCTTACCAGACAATGAGCAGTTCTTC	CASSLPDNEQFF
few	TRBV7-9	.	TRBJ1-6	TGTGCCAGCAGCGGAAGCGGGGCAGGAGCCTATAATTCACCCCTCCACTTT	CASSGSGAGAYNSPLHF
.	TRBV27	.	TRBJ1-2	TGTGCCAGCAGAAAATCCCCGTCGGGGATCTATGGCTACACCTTC	CASRKSPSGIYGYTF
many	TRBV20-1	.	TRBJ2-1	TGCAGTGCTAGCCCTGGAAATGAGCAGTTCTTC	CSASPGNEQFF
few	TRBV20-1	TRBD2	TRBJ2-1	TGCAGTGCTAGAACCTCATCACTAGCGGGAAACAATGAGCAGTTCTTC	CSARTSSLAGNNEQFF
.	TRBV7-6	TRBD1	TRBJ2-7	TGTGCCAGCAGCTCGGACAGGGACCACGAGCAGTACTTC	CASSSDRDHEQYF
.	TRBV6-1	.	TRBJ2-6	TGTGCCAGCAGCAGAAACCCACAACTATCTGGGGCCAACGTCCTGACTTTC	CASSRNPQLSGANVLTF
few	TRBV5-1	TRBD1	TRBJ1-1	TGCGCCAGCAGCTTAACAGGGGTTCCGATAGCTTTCTTT	CASSLTGVPIAFF
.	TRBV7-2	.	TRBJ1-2	TGTGCCAGCAGCTCGACCGCTCTTGGCTACACCTTC	CASSSTALGYTF
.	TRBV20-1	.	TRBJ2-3	TGCAGTGCTAGTACACCGGGGACAGATACGCAGTATTTT	CSASTPGTDTQYF
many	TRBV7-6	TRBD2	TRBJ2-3	TGTGCCAGCAGCTCAGGACTAGCGGGAGGATCTAGCACAGATACGCAGTATTTT	CASSSGLAGGSSTDTQYF
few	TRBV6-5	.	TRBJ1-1	TGTGCCAGCAGTTACACCACTATCAGCACTGAAGCTTTCTTT	CASSYTTISTEAFF
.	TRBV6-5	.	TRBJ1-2	TGTGCCAGCAGTTACAACAGGGAGGTTGGCTACACCTTC	CASSYNREVGYTF
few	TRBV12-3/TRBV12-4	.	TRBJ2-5	TGTGCCAGCAGGGAAGACCAAGAGACCCAGTACTTC	CASREDQETQYF
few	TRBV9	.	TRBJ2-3	TGTGCCAGCAGCCCCCCGACGGTTAGCACAGATACGCAGTATTTT	CASSPPTVSTDTQYF
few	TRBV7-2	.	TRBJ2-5	TGTGCCAGCAGCTTAGCGCAGGGTTTGGAGACCCAGTACTTC	CASSLAQGLETQYF
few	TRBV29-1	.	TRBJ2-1	TGCAGCGTTGCACCAGCTCGCGGGGACGGTGAGCAGTTCTTC	CSVAPARGDGEQFF
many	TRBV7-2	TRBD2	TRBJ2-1	TGTGCCAGCTCGGGTACTAGCGCCTACAATGAGCAGTTCTTC	CASSGTSAYNEQFF
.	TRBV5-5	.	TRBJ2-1	TGTGCCAGCAGCTTGGCGTCAAAGCAGTTCTTC	CASSLASKQFF
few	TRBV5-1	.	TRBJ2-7	TGCGCCAGCAGCTTGGCCGTCGCGGGGGAGCAGTACTTC	CASSLAVAGEQYF
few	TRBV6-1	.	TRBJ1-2	TGTGCCAGCAGGGGCTCTAACTATGGCTACACCTTC	CASRGSNYGYTF
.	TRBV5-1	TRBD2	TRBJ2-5	TGCGCCAGCAACTTGGGAGGGACTTACCAAGAGACCCAGTACTTC	CASNLGGTYQETQYF
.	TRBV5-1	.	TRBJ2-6	TGCGCCAGCAGCTTGGCCGCCTTGGGCAGCTCTGGGGCCAACGTCCTGACTTTC	CASSLAALGSSGANVLTF
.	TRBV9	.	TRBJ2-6	TGTGCCAGCAGCGTTAGGGGCAGCTACTCTGGGGCCAACGTCCTGACTTTC	CASSVRGSYSGANVLTF
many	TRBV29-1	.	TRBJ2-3	TGCAGCGTTGAAAAACCACAAGGGGATAGCACAGATACGCAGTATTTT	CSVEKPQGDSTDTQYF
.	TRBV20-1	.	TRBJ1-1	TGCAGTGCTAGAGATCTGGTGAACACTGAAGCTTTCTTT	CSARDLVNTEAFF
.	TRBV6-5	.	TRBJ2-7	TGTGCCAGCGTCCCTATTGAGCAGTACTTC	CASVPIEQYF
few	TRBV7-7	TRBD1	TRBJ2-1	TGTGCTAGCAGCTTAAGACAGGGTTCCTACAATGAGCAGTTCTTC	CASSLRQGSYNEQFF
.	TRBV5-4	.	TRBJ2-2	TGTGCCAGCAGATTGGACGCAACCGGGGAGCTGTTTTTT	CASRLDATGELFF
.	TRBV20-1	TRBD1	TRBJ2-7	TGCAGTGCTATAGGACAGGGGGCGGTCTACGAGCAGTACTTC	CSAIGQGAVYEQYF
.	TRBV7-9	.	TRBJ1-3	TGTGCCAGCAGCATGGGGACTGGCTCTGGAAACACCATATATTTT	CASSMGTGSGNTIYF
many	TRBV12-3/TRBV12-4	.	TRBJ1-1	TGTGCCAGCAGTTCGGTGGCTGAAGCTTTCTTT	CASSSVAEAFF
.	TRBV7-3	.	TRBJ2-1	TGTGCCAGCAGCCCGTCTAGCGAGAAGAGCAATGAGCAGTTCTTC	CASSPSSEKSNEQFF
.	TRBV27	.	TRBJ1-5	TGTGCCAGCAGTTTACGCCCCCCGGGTGTGGCCTCCAATCAGCCCCAGCATTTT	CASSLRPPGVASNQPQHF